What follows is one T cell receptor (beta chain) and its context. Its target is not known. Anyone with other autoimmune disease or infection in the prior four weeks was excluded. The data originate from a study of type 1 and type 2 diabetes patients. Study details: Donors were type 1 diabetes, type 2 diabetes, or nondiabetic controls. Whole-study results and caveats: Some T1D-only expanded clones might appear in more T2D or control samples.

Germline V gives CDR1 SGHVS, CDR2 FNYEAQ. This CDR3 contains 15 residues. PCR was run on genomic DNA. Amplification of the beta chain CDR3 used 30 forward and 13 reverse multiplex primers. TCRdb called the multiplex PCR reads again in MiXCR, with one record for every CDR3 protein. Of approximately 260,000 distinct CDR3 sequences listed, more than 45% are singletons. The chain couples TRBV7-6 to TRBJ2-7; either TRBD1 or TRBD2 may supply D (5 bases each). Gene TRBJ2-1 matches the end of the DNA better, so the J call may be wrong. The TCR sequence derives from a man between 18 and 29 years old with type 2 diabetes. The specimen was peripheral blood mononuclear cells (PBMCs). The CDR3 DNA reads TGTGCCAGCAGCTTATCACGGGACGTATACAATGAGCAGTTCTTC. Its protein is CASSLSRDVYNEQFF.